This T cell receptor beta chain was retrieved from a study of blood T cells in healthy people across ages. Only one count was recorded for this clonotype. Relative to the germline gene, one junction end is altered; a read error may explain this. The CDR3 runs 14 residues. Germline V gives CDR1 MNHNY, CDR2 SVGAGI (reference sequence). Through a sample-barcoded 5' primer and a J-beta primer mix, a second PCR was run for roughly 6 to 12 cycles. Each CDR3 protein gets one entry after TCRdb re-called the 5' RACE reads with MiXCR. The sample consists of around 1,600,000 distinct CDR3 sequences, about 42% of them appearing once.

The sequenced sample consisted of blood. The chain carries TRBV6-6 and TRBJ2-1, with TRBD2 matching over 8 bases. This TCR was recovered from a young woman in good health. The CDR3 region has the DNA TGTGCCAGCATTGGCCGACTAGCGATAAATGAGCGGTTCTTC. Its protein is CASIGRLAINERFF.